This T cell receptor beta chain was identified in a study of blood T cells in healthy people across ages. A sample-barcoded 5' primer and a J-beta primer mix were used in a second PCR of roughly 7 to 11 cycles. TCRdb redid the calling of the 5' RACE reads with MiXCR, one entry per CDR3 protein. The sample contains under 1,000,000 distinct CDR3 sequences, approximately 35% of which appear only once. Points from the study as a whole: Diversity estimated from one million T cells was considered an underestimate.

A remark on this clonotype: Antigen: not known. A read error may account for a junction end that differs from germline.

The V gene's germline CDR1 is LGHNA and CDR2 YNFKEQ. The CDR3 loop spans 17 amino acids. The sequenced sample consisted of blood. The chain carries TRBV4-2 and TRBJ2-1; weak D call: TRBD1 (6 bases). Gene TRBJ2-7 matches the end of the DNA better, so the J call may be wrong. The source of this sequence is a man aged 18 to 35 in good health. The CDR3 nucleotides read TGTGCCAGCAACCAAGATCTTCGACAGGACCTAAACAATGAGCAGTACTTC. It codes for CASNQDLRQDLNNEQYF.